This T cell receptor (beta chain) was recorded in a study of long-term antiretroviral therapy in people with HIV. The study's findings and limits: All blood samples came from the years 2004 to 2017, possibly under older ART regimens. Repertoire composition at all time points was dominated by clones that had expanded before ART. When set beside controls, HIV repertoires had CDR3 length ranges that were narrower.

Every one of the donors gave at least one pre-ART PBMC sample and at least two post-ART PBMC samples. The CDR3 covers 17 residues. Per the germline V gene, CDR1 is MGHDK and CDR2 is SYGVNS. With V trimmed by 2 bases and J by 4 bases, 8 bases remained unmatched. As for this clone: What it binds is unknown.

The authors ran the immunoSEQ assay, v3.0, at survey level. Clones were sequenced by immunoSEQ multiplex PCR, and TCRdb holds only the in-frame ones, with some missing. The data contain fewer than 20,000 clones, 60% to 80% of them seen just once; the ten biggest clones take up about 14%. Sequenced here: unsorted PBMCs, sampled 1.5 years before starting antiretroviral therapy. The chain employs TRBV25-1 and TRBJ1-4, with TRBD1 matching 9 bases. The origin of this receptor is a woman in her fifties or sixties with HIV. The CDR3 DNA is TGTGCCAGCAGTGAACGGTACGGGGGACAGGGTAATGAAAAACTGTTTTTT. Encoded protein: CASSERYGGQGNEKLFF.